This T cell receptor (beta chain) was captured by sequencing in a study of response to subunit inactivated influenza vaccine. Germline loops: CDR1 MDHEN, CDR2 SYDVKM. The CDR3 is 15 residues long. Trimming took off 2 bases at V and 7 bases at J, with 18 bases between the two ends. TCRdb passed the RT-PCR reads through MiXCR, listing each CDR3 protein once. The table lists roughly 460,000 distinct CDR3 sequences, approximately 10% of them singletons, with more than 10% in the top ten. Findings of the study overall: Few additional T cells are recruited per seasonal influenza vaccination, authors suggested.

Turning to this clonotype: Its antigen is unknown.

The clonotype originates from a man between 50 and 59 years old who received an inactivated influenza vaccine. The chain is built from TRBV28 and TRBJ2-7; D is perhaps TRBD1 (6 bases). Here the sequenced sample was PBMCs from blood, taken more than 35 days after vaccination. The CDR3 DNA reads TGTGCCAGCAGTTTACCCGGGACAACCCTTCGGGAGCAGTACTTC. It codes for CASSLPGTTLREQYF.